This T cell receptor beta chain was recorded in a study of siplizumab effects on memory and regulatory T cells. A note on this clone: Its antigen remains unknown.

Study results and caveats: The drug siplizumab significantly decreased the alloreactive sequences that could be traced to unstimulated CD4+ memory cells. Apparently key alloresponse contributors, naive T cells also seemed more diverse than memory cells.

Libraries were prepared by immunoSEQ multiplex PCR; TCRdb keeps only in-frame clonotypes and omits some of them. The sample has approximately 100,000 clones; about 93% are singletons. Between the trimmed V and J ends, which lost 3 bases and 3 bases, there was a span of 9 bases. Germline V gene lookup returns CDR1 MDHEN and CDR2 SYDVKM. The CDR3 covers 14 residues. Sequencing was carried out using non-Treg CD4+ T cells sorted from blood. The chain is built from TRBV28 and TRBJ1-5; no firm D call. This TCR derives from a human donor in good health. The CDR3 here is CASSFSGYNQPQHF. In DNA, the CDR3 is TGTGCCAGCAGTTTCTCAGGTTACAATCAGCCCCAGCATTTT.